By sample fraction, the clone carrying this T cell receptor beta chain is medium-sized. The antigen remains unidentified. With 4 bases removed from V and 0 bases from J, the gap between germline ends came to 13 bases. The germline V gene has CDR1 MNHEY and CDR2 SMNVEV (reference sequence). The CDR3 has 16 amino acids. These data belong to a study of vaccination and CD4 T cells after COVID-19. The treatment was: roughly 10-day PBMC culture with coronavirus spike peptide pools or control peptides (ViraFEST assay). An Oncomine TCR Beta short-read assay was used to sequence the DNA from cultured CD4+ T cells. Cultures of CD4+ T cells served as the source for extracting genomic DNA. TCRdb analysed the PCR reads with MiXCR anew, one entry per CDR3 protein. The data contain approximately 23,000 distinct CDR3 sequences, about 30% of them singletons. Study-level findings and limits: Looking at convalescent patients, 304 of their 307 vaccine-specific clones were spike mono-reactive.

The sequenced sample consisted of cultured CD4+ T cells from blood. The TCR was taken from a human donor with COVID-19. The chain combines TRBV27 with TRBJ1-5; weak D call: TRBD1 (5 bases). CDR3 region: CASSSGGGISNQPQHF. DNA of the CDR3: TGTGCCAGCAGTTCCGGGGGAGGTATTAGCAATCAGCCCCAGCATTTT.